This TCR beta chain came from a study of beta chain features in type 1 diabetes. This clone has just a few counts. One heparinised draw of blood, averaging roughly 120 mL, came from each donor. Purity exceeded 95% in all sorted populations. Every bit of the isolated RNA underwent reverse transcription, so sequencing read expressed TCRB transcripts. Repertoires were generated with immunoSEQ multiplex PCR, while TCRdb's copy carries only in-frame clones and drops some. The profile shows 860,000 or so clones, 15% to 20% of them singletons. V trimming: 4 bases; J trimming: 0 bases; junction bases outside the gene matches: 10. This CDR3 spans 18 amino acids. Germline V gene sequence: CDR1 SGHRS, CDR2 YFSETQ.

The rearrangement uses TRBV5-1 and TRBJ2-3; 11 bases align to TRBD2. The sequence was obtained from a woman aged 18-29 years in good health. Sequences were obtained from naive CD4+ T cells from blood. In DNA form, the CDR3 reads TGCGCCAGCAGCGGTGGGACTAGCGGAGCCGCTAGCACAGATACGCAGTATTTT. This sequence encodes CASSGGTSGAASTDTQYF. Filled out from reference TRBV5-1 and TRBJ2-3, the complete variable domain reads KAGVTQTPRYLIKTRGQQVTLSCSPISGHRSVSWYQQTPGQGLQFLFEYFSETQRNKGNFPGRFSGRQFSNSRSEMNVSTLELGDSALYLCASSGGTSGAASTDTQYFGPGTRLTVL.